The clone carrying this T cell receptor beta chain was seen only a few times. The PCR contained 60 Vbeta and 13 Jbeta primers. Profiling relied on immunoSEQ multiplex PCR, and the TCRdb table lists in-frame clones only, not all of them. The data show some 45,000 clones, approximately 67% seen once. CDR1 SGHKS and CDR2 YYEKEE come from the germline V gene (reference sequence). CDR3 length: 13 residues. Trimming stripped 3 bases from V and 5 bases from J, with 9 bases between. The data stem from a study of cytomegalovirus exposure and HLA in healthy donors. The receptor comes from a man aged 30 to 39 in good health and CMV-seronegative. The chain is built from TRBV5-5 and TRBJ1-5; D may be TRBD1 (5 bases). The sample consisted of PBMCs. CDR3 nucleotides: TGTGCCAGCAGCTATGACAGTGATCAGCCCCAGCATTTT. It is translated as CASSYDSDQPQHF.